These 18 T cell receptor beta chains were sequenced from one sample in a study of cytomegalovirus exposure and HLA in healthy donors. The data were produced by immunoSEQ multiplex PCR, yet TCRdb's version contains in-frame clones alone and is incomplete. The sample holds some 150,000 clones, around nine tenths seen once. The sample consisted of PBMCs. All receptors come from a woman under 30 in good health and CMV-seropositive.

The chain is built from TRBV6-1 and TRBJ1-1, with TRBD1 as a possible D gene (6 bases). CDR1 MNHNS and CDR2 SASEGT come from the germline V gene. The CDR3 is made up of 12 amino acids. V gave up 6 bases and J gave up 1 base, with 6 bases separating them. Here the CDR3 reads CASRDRNTEAFF. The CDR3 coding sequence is TGTGCCAGCAGGGACAGGAACACTGAAGCTTTCTTT.

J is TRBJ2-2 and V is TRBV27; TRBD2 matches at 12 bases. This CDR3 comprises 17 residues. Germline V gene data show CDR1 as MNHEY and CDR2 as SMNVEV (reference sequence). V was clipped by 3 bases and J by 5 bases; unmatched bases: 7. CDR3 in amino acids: CASSLASGGARTGELFF. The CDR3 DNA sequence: TGTGCCAGCAGTTTGGCTAGCGGGGGGGCCCGAACCGGGGAGCTGTTTTTT.

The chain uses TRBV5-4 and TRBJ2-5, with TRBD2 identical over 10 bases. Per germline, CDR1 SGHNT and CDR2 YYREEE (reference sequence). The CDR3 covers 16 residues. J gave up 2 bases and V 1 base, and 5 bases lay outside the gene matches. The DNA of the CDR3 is TGTGCCAGCAGCTTGCCTAGCGGGAGCAGACAAGAGACCCAGTACTTC. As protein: CASSLPSGSRQETQYF. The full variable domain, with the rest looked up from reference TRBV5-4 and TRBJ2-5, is ETGVTQSPTHLIKTRGQQVTLRCSSQSGHNTVSWYQQALGQGPQFIFQYYREEENGRGNFPPRFSGLQFPNYSSELNVNALELDDSALYLCASSLPSGSRQETQYFGPGTRLLVL.

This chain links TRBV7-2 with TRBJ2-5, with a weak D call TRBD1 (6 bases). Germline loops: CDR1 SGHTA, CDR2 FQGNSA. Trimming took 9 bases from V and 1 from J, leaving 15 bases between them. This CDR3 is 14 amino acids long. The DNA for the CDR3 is TGTGCCAGTAGTCCGGGACACCTCCAAGAGACCCAGTACTTC. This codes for CASSPGHLQETQYF.

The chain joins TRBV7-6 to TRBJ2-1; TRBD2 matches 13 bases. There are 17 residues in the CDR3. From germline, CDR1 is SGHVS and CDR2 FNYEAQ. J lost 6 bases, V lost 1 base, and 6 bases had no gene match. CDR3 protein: CASSLDGLAGDSNEQFF. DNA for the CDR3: TGTGCCAGCAGCTTAGATGGACTAGCGGGGGATAGCAATGAGCAGTTCTTC.

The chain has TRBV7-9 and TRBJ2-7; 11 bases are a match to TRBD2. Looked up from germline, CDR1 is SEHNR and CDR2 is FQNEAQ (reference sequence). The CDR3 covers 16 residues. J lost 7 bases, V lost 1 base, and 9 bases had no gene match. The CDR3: CASSLDGLAGGMEQYF. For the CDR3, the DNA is TGTGCCAGCAGCTTAGATGGCCTAGCGGGGGGTATGGAGCAGTACTTC.

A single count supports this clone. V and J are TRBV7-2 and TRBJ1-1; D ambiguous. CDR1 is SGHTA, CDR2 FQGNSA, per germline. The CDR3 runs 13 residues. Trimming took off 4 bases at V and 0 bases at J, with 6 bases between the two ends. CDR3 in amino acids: CASSSRMNTEAFF. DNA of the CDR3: TGTGCCAGCAGCTCGCGCATGAACACTGAAGCTTTCTTT.

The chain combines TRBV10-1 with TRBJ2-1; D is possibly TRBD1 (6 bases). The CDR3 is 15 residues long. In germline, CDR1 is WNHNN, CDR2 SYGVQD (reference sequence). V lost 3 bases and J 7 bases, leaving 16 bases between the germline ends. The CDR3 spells CASSEQPRGRNEQFF. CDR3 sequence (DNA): TGCGCCAGCAGTGAACAACCCAGGGGACGGAATGAGCAGTTCTTC.

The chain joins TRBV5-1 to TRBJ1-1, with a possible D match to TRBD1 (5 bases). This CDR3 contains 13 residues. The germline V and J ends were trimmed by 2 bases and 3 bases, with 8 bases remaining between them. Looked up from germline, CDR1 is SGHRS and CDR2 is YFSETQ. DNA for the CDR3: TGCGCCAGCAGCTTTGTAGGGGACACTGAAGCTTTCTTT. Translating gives CASSFVGDTEAFF.

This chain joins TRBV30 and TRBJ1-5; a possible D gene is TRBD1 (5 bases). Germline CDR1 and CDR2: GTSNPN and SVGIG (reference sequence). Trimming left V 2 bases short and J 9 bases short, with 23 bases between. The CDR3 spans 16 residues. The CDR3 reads CAWSRLTGTSGAPQHF. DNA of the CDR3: TGTGCCTGGAGTCGCCTGACCGGGACCTCGGGAGCGCCCCAGCATTTT.

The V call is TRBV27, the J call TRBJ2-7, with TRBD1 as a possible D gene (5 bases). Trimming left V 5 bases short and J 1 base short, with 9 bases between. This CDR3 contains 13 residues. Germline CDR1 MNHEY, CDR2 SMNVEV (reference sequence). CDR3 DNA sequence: TGTGCCAGCAGTCAGCAGGGTTCCTACGAGCAGTACTTC. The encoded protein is CASSQQGSYEQYF.

The CDR3 DNA is TGTGCCAGTAGTCTTGGACTAGCCTATGAGCAGTTCTTC. Protein sequence: CASSLGLAYEQFF. This chain joins TRBV19 and TRBJ2-1, with TRBD2 matching over 8 bases. Germline lookup yields CDR1 LNHDA and CDR2 SQIVND (reference sequence). This CDR3 contains 13 residues. With 5 bases clipped from V and 8 bases from J, the junction kept 5 bases outside the gene matches.

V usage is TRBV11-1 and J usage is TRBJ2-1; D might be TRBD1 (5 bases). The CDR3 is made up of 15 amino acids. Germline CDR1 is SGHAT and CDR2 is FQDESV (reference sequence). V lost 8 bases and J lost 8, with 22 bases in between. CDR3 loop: CASGREFLWGDEQFF. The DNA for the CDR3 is TGTGCCAGCGGCCGTGAATTTTTGTGGGGCGATGAGCAGTTCTTC. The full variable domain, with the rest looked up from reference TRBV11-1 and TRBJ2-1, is EAEVAQSPRYKITEKSQAVAFWCDPISGHATLYWYRQILGQGPELLVQFQDESVVDDSQLPKDRFSAERLKGVDSTLKIQPAELGDSAMYLCASGREFLWGDEQFFGPGTRLTVL.

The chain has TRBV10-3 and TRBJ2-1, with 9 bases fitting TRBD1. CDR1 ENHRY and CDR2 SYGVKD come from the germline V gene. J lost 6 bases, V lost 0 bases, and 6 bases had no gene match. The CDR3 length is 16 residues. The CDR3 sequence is CAISESWDRVRNEQFF. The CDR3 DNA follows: TGTGCCATCAGTGAGTCTTGGGACAGGGTTCGCAATGAGCAGTTCTTC.

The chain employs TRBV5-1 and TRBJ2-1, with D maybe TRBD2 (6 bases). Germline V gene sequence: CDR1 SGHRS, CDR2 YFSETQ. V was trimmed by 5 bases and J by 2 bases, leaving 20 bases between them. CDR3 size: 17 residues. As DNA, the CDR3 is TGCGCCAGCAGTATCTCAACTAGACGGGAGACCTACAATGAGCAGTTCTTC. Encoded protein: CASSISTRRETYNEQFF.

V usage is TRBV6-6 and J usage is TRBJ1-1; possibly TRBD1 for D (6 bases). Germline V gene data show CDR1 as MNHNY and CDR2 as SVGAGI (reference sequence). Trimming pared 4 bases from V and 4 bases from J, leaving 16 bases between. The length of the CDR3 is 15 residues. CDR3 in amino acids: CASSFRPGEGTEAFF. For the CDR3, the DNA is TGTGCCAGCAGTTTCCGACCAGGGGAAGGCACTGAAGCTTTCTTT.

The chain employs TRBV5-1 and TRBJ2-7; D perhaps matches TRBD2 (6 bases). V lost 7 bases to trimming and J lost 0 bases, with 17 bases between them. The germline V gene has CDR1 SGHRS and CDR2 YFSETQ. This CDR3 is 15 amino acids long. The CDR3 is CASSGGDLSSYEQYF. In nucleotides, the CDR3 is TGCGCCAGCTCCGGTGGGGACTTGAGCTCCTACGAGCAGTACTTC.

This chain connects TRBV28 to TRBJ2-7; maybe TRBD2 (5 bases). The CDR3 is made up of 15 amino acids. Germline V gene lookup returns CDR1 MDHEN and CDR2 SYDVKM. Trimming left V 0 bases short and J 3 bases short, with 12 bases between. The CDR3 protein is CASSLWGSSHYEQYF. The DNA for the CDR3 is TGTGCCAGCAGTTTATGGGGGAGCAGTCACTACGAGCAGTACTTC.